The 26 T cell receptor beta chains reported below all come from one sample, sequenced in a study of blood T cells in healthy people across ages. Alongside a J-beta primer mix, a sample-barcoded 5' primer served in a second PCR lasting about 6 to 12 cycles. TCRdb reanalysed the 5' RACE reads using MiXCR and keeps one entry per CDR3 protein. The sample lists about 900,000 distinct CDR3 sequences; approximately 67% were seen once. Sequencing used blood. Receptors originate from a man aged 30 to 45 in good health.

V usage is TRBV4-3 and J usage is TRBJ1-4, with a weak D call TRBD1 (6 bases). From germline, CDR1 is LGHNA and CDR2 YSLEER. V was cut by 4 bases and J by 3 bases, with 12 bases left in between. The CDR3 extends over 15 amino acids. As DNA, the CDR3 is TGCGCCAGCAGCCTGGACAGTTCGGCTAATGAAAAACTGTTTTTT. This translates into CASSLDSSANEKLFF.

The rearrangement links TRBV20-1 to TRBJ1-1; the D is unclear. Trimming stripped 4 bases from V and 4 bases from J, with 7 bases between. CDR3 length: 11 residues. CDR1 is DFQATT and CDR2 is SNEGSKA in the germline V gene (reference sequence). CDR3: CSAILSTEAFF. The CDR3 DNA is TGCAGTGCTATATTAAGCACTGAAGCTTTCTTT.

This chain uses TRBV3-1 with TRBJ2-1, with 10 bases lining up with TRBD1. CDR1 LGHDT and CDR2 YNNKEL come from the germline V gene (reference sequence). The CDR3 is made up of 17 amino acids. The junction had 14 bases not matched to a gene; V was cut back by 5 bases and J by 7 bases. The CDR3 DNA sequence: TGTGCCAGCAGCTACTCCCTACCGGGACAGGGGTTAAATGAGCAGTTCTTC. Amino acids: CASSYSLPGQGLNEQFF.

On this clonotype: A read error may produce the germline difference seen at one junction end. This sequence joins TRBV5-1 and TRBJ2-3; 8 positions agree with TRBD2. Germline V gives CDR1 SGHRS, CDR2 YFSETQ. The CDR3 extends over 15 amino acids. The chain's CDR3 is CASSLASGGADTRYF. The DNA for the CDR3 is TGCGCCAGCAGCTTGGCCTCGGGGGGGGCAGATACGCGGTATTTT.

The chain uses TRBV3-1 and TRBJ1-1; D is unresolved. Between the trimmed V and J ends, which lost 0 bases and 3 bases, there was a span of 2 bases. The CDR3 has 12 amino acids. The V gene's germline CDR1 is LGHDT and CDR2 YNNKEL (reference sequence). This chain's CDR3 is CASSQDYTEAFF. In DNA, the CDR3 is TGTGCCAGCAGCCAAGATTACACTGAAGCTTTCTTT. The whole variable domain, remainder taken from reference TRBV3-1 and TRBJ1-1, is DTAVSQTPKYLVTQMGNDKSIKCEQNLGHDTMYWYKQDSKKFLKIMFSYNNKELIINETVPNRFSPKSPDKAHLNLHINSLELGDSAVYFCASSQDYTEAFFGQGTRLTVV.

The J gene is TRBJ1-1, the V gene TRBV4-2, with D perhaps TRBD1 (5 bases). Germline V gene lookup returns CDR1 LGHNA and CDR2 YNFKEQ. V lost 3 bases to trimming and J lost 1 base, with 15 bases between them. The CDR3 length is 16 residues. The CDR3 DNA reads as TGTGCCAGCAGCCAGCCGGGACCCAGTGGGAACACTGAAGCTTTCTTT. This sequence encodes CASSQPGPSGNTEAFF.

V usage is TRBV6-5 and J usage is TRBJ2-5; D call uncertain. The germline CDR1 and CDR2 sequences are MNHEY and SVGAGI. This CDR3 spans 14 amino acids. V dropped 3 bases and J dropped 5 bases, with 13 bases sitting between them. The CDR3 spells CASSYSGLRETQYF. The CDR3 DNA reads TGTGCCAGCAGTTATTCAGGCCTTCGGGAGACCCAGTACTTC.

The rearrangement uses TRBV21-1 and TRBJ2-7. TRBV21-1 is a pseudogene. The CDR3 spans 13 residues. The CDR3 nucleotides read TGTGCCAGCAGCAAATCAAAGTCCTACGAGCAGTACTTC. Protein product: CASSKSKSYEQYF.

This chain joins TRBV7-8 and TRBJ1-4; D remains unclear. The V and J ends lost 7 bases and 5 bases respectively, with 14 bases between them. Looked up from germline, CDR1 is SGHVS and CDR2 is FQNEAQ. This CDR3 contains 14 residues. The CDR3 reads CASNSDGRNEKLFF. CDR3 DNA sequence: TGTGCCAGCAACTCAGACGGGCGAAATGAAAAACTGTTTTTT. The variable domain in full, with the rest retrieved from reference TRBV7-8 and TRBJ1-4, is GAGVSQSPRYKVAKRGQDVALRCDPISGHVSLFWYQQALGQGPEFLTYFQNEAQLDKSGLPSDRFFAERPEGSVSTLKIQRTQQEDSAVYLCASNSDGRNEKLFFGSGTQLSVL.

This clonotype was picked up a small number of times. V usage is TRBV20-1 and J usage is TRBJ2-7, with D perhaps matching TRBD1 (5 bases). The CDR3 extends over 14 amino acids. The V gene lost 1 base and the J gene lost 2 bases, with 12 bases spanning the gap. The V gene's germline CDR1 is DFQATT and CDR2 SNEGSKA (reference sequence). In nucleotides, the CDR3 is TGCAGTGCTAGAGGTACAGACAGACCCTACGAGCAGTACTTC. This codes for CSARGTDRPYEQYF.

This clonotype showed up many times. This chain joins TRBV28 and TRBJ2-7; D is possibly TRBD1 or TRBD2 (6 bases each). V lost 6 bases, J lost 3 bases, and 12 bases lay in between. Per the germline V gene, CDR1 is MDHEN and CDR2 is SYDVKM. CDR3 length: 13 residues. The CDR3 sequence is CASSPGGLYEQYF. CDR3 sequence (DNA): TGTGCCAGCAGCCCCGGGGGCCTCTACGAGCAGTACTTC.

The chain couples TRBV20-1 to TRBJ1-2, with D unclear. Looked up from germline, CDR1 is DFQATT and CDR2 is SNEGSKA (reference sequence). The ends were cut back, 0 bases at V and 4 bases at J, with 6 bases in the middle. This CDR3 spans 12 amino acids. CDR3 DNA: TGCAGTGCTAGAGATGATGTCTATGGCTACACCTTC. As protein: CSARDDVYGYTF.

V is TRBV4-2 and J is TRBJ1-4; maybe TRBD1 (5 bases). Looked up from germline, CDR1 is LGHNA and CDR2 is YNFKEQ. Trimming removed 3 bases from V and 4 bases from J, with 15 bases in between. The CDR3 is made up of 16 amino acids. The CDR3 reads CASSHARGEDNEKLFF. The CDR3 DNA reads TGTGCCAGCAGCCATGCACGGGGGGAAGATAATGAAAAACTGTTTTTT.

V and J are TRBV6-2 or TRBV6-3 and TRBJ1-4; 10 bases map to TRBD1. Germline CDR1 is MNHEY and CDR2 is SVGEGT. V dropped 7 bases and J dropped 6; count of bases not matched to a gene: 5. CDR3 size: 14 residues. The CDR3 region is CASTRTGGHEKLFF. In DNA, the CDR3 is TGTGCCAGCACCCGGACAGGGGGACATGAAAAACTGTTTTTT.

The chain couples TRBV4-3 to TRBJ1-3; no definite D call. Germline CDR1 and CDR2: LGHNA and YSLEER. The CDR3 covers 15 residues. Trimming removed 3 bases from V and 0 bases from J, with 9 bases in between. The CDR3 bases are TGCGCCAGCAGCCAGGTACACTCCTCTGGAAACACCATATATTTT. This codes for CASSQVHSSGNTIYF.

The CDR3 is CASSLGASTGELFF. The CDR3, as DNA: TGCGCCAGCAGCTTGGGGGCGTCCACCGGGGAGCTGTTTTTT. This chain connects TRBV5-1 to TRBJ2-2; D unclear. V was clipped by 0 bases and J by 4 bases, with 7 bases between them. Germline CDR1 SGHRS, CDR2 YFSETQ. There are 14 residues in the CDR3.

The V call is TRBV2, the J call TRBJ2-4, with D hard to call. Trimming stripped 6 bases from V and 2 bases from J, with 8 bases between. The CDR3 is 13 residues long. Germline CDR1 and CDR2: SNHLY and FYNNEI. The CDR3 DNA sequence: TGTGCCAGCAGCCCAGTCTCCAAAAACATTCAGTACTTC. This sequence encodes CASSPVSKNIQYF.

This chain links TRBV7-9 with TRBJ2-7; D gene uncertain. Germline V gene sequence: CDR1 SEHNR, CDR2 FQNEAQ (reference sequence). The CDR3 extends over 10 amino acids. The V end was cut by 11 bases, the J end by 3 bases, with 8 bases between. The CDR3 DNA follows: TGTGCCGTGGACGTCTACGAGCAGTACTTC. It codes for CAVDVYEQYF.

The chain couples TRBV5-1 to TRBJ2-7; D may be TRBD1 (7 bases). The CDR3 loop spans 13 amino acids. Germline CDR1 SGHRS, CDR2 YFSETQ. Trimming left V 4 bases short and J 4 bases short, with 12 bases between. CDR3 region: CASSARGEYEQYF. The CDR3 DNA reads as TGCGCCAGCAGCGCCAGGGGGGAATACGAGCAGTACTTC.

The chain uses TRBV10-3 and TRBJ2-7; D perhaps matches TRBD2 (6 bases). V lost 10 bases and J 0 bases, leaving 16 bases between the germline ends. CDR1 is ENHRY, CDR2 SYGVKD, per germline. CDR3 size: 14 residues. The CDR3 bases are TGTGCCACGACCTCTAGCGATCCCTCCTACGAGCAGTACTTC. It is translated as CATTSSDPSYEQYF.

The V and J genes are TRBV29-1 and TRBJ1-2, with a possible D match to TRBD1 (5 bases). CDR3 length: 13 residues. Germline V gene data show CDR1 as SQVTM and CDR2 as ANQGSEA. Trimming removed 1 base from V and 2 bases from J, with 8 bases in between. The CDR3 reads CSVEGAGNYGYTF. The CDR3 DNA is TGCAGCGTTGAAGGGGCAGGGAACTATGGCTACACCTTC.

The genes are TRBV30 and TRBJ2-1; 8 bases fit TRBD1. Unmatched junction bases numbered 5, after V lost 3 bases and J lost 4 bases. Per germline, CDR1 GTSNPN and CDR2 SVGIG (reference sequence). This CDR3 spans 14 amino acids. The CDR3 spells CAWRRDRGYNEQFF. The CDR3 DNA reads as TGTGCCTGGAGGCGAGACAGGGGTTACAATGAGCAGTTCTTC.

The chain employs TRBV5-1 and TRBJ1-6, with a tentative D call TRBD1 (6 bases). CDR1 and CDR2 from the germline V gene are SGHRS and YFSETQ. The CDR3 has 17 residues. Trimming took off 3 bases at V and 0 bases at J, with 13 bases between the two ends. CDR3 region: CASSSTGRGSYNSPLHF. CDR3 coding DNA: TGCGCCAGCAGCTCCACAGGGAGGGGCTCCTATAATTCACCCCTCCACTTT.

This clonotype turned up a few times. The CDR3 bases are TGTGCCAGCAGACCCGGGACAGGGAAAAACATTCAGTACTTC. It yields the protein CASRPGTGKNIQYF. This chain connects TRBV7-2 to TRBJ2-4; 9 bases fit TRBD1. The CDR3 is made up of 14 amino acids. V was pared by 6 bases and J by 4 bases, with 4 bases of the junction left unmatched. Per germline, CDR1 SGHTA and CDR2 FQGNSA. Based on the CDR3 plus reference TRBV7-2 and TRBJ2-4, the full variable domain is GAGVSQSPSNKVTEKGKDVELRCDPISGHTALYWYRQSLGQGLEFLIYFQGNSAPDKSGLPSDRFSAERTGGSVSTLTIQRTQQEDSAVYLCASRPGTGKNIQYFGAGTRLSVL.

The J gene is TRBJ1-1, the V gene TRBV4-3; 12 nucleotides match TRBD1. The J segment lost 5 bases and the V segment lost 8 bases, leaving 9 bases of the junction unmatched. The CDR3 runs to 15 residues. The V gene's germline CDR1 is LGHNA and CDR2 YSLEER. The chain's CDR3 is CASASGTGGLTEAFF. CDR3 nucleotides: TGCGCCAGCGCTTCCGGGACAGGGGGCTTAACTGAAGCTTTCTTT.

CDR3 DNA: TGCAGCACCAAGCGGAACCAAGAGACCCAGTACTTC. Amino acid sequence: CSTKRNQETQYF. The V and J genes are TRBV29-1 and TRBJ2-5, with D possibly TRBD2 on 5 matching bases. Deletions cut 8 bases from V and 0 bases from J, with 10 bases between. This CDR3 spans 12 amino acids. Germline CDR1 reads SQVTM; CDR2 reads ANQGSEA.